The rows below give T cell receptor beta chains drawn from one sample of a study of blood T cell repertoires in COVID-19. Generated by immunoSEQ multiplex PCR, the TCRdb table keeps only in-frame clones and is missing some. The sample includes around 250,000 clones, approximately 84% of them seen just once. The sequenced sample consisted of PBMCs or T cells enriched from blood (not recorded which). These receptors were obtained from a man between 45 and 60 years old who had recovered from COVID-19. The CDR3 runs from the conserved cysteine through the conserved F or W. Fields, in order: V gene, D gene, J gene, clone size, CDR3 DNA, CDR3 protein. A D gene is named only where the DNA matches it firmly. Clone size is shown for a subset of rows, as once, few, many or a class of expanded clone.

TRBV7-6	.	TRBJ2-1	.	TGTGCCAGCAGCTTTAGAGGGGGCTCCTACAATGAGCAGTTCTTC	CASSFRGGSYNEQFF
TRBV20-1	.	TRBJ2-7	.	TGCAGTGCTAGGGTCAGTTACGAGCAGTACTTC	CSARVSYEQYF
TRBV11-2	TRBD2	TRBJ2-1	.	TGTGCCAGCAGCTCCCAACTAGCGGGGGGGTCTGAGCAGTTCTTC	CASSSQLAGGSEQFF
TRBV18	.	TRBJ2-1	.	TGTGCCAGCTCCGTTACCCAACAGGGCTCCTACAATGAGCAGTTCTTC	CASSVTQQGSYNEQFF
TRBV6-5	.	TRBJ2-7	.	TGTGCCAGCAGTTCCTATTCACTCCGGGCCACAGGCGAGCAGTACTTC	CASSSYSLRATGEQYF
TRBV9	.	TRBJ1-1	.	TGTGCCAGCAGCGCGTTACACATGAACACTGAAGCTTTCTTT	CASSALHMNTEAFF
TRBV7-9	TRBD1	TRBJ2-3	.	TGTGCCAGCAGCTTAGTACAGGGGGCGAAGGGCACAGATACGCAGTATTTT	CASSLVQGAKGTDTQYF
TRBV7-9	TRBD1	TRBJ2-4	.	TGTGCCAGCAGCTTGCCGGGACAGGGGGTTTCCAAAAACATTCAGTACTTC	CASSLPGQGVSKNIQYF
TRBV5-1	TRBD2	TRBJ2-1	.	TGCGCCAGCAGCCAGGGACTAGCGAATTACAATGAGCAGTTCTTC	CASSQGLANYNEQFF
TRBV28	TRBD1	TRBJ1-2	.	TGTGCCAGCAGTGTTCTAGGACAGGGAGGCTACACCTTC	CASSVLGQGGYTF
TRBV10-1	.	TRBJ1-1	few	TGCGCCAGCAGAGCAGGCCAGAACACTGAAGCTTTCTTT	CASRAGQNTEAFF
TRBV24-1	TRBD1	TRBJ2-1	.	TGTGCCACCAGTGAAGGGGGACAGGGAATCTACAATGAGCAGTTCTTC	CATSEGGQGIYNEQFF
TRBV5-1	TRBD2	TRBJ2-7	.	TGCGCCAGCAGCTTGCGTAGCGGGAGGGTGGGCGAGCAGTACTTC	CASSLRSGRVGEQYF
TRBV10-3	.	TRBJ1-5	once	TGTGCCAACTCACCGGGATATAGCAATCAGCCCCAGCATTTT	CANSPGYSNQPQHF
TRBV18	.	TRBJ2-7	.	TGTGCCAGCTCACCACAGCTCTCAGGGTACGAGCAGTACTTC	CASSPQLSGYEQYF
TRBV12-3/TRBV12-4	.	TRBJ1-1	.	TGTGCCAGCAGCAAATGGACAGACCTAAAAGCTTTCTTT	CASSKWTDLKAFF
TRBV11-2	.	TRBJ2-2	.	TGTGCCAGCAGCATCACACAGGCATCCCGGTCGTTGGGGGAGCTGTTTTTT	CASSITQASRSLGELFF
TRBV10-3	.	TRBJ2-3	.	TGTGCCACTCAGGTCGGCACAGATACGCAGTATTTT	CATQVGTDTQYF
TRBV18	.	TRBJ1-6	.	TGTGCCAGCTCACCACGGGCTACAGTTCAAAATTCACCCCTCCACTTT	CASSPRATVQNSPLHF
TRBV19	.	TRBJ1-2	few	TGTGCCAGTACCTCCGGGATTTTGGGTGGCTACACCTTC	CASTSGILGGYTF
TRBV29-1	.	TRBJ2-5	.	TGCAGCGTTGGAAACGCGGGGAGCGAGACCCAGTACTTC	CSVGNAGSETQYF
TRBV7-2	TRBD1	TRBJ1-1	.	TGTGCCAGCAGCCCCGGACAGGGGGCGCTGGGGACTGAAGCTTTCTTT	CASSPGQGALGTEAFF
TRBV18	.	TRBJ2-7	.	TGTGCCAGCTCACACCTTCAGGGTACCTACGAGCAGTACTTC	CASSHLQGTYEQYF
TRBV5-1	.	TRBJ1-2	.	TGCGCCAGCAGCCTTACCGGGGGGGGCGTTGGCTATGGCTACACCTTC	CASSLTGGGVGYGYTF
TRBV10-3	.	TRBJ1-6	.	TGTGCCATCAGTGACAGGCTAAATTCACCCCTCCACTTT	CAISDRLNSPLHF
TRBV3-1/TRBV3-2	TRBD2	TRBJ2-3	.	TGTGCCAGCAGCCAACGCTTTCAAGCGGGGGGTGACACAGATACGCAGTATTTT	CASSQRFQAGGDTDTQYF
TRBV4-2	TRBD1	TRBJ2-7	once	TGTGCCAGCAGCCAAGTACGGGGGGGACAGGGGTCCCACGAGCAGTACTTC	CASSQVRGGQGSHEQYF
TRBV9	.	TRBJ1-5	few	TGTGCCAGCAGCGTGAGCCCCGGAGGCACCGGTCAGCCCCAGCATTTT	CASSVSPGGTGQPQHF
TRBV19	.	TRBJ1-2	.	TGTGCCAGTAACCTACAGGGATCCGGCTACACCTTC	CASNLQGSGYTF
TRBV29-1	.	TRBJ2-2	.	TGCAGCGTTGAAGTTGTCCCGGGCGGGGAGCTGTTTTTT	CSVEVVPGGELFF
TRBV28	TRBD2	TRBJ2-5	.	TGTGCCAGCAGTTCACCGGGACTAGCGGGAGGGCTCCATTACCTCCAAGAGACCCAGTACTTC	CASSSPGLAGGLHYLQETQYF
TRBV10-3	.	TRBJ1-1	.	TGTGCCATCAGTGAGTCCCGGACAGCGAACACTGAAGCTTTCTTT	CAISESRTANTEAFF
TRBV28	.	TRBJ1-2	.	TGTGCCAGCAGTTTTATCAACTATGGCTACACCTTC	CASSFINYGYTF
TRBV12-3/TRBV12-4	TRBD1	TRBJ1-4	once	TGTGCCAGCAGCCCGGGACAGGGGGTAAAACTGTTTTTT	CASSPGQGVKLFF
TRBV19	TRBD2	TRBJ2-2	.	TGTGCCAGTAGTTCCGGGACTAGCGGGTTCACCGGGGAGCTGTTTTTT	CASSSGTSGFTGELFF
TRBV18	.	TRBJ1-1	.	TGTGCCAGCTCACCACGAGGGACTGACACTGAAGCTTTCTTT	CASSPRGTDTEAFF
TRBV7-6	TRBD2	TRBJ2-7	.	TGTGCCAGCAGCTTAACTAGCGGGAGCCGGGAACAGTACTTC	CASSLTSGSREQYF
TRBV4-3	TRBD1	TRBJ2-7	.	TGCGCCAGCAGCCGAGGGACAGGGGGCTCGGATACGTACGAGCAGTACTTC	CASSRGTGGSDTYEQYF
TRBV5-1	.	TRBJ1-1	.	TGCGCCAGCACTGGTCAGGGGAACACTGAAGCTTTCTTT	CASTGQGNTEAFF
TRBV5-4	.	TRBJ1-2	.	TGTGCCAGCAGCGGGCGGCAGGGATATGGCTACACCTTC	CASSGRQGYGYTF
TRBV10-3	TRBD2	TRBJ2-3	.	TGTGCCATCAGTGACCTGCTAGCGGGAGGCGGAACAGATACGCAGTATTTT	CAISDLLAGGGTDTQYF
TRBV18	TRBD1	TRBJ1-2	few	TGTGCCAGCTCACCAGGGACAGGTGGAGGGTATGGCTACACCTTC	CASSPGTGGGYGYTF
TRBV18	TRBD1	TRBJ1-1	.	TGTGCCAGCTCACCACTGGTACAGGGGGCTTCTGAAGCTTTCTTT	CASSPLVQGASEAFF
TRBV10-2	TRBD1	TRBJ2-1	.	TGCGCCAGCAGTGAGCGACAGGGGGCAAATGAGCAGTTCTTC	CASSERQGANEQFF
TRBV6-5	.	TRBJ1-5	.	TGTGCCAGCAGTTCAAGGGCAGGGGGCAATCAGCCCCAGCATTTT	CASSSRAGGNQPQHF
TRBV6-6	TRBD1	TRBJ1-5	.	TGTGCCAGCAGCTGGACAGGGGCCGAGAGTCAGCCCCAGCATTTT	CASSWTGAESQPQHF
TRBV10-3	TRBD2	TRBJ2-7	.	TGTGCCACCACAGACCTACCGGGACTAGGTGCTTCGCAGTACTTC	CATTDLPGLGASQYF
TRBV2	TRBD1	TRBJ1-1	.	TGTGCCAGCAGTAGTCCTCCAGGGGGCTTAAACACTGAAGCTTTCTTT	CASSSPPGGLNTEAFF
TRBV28	.	TRBJ2-7	.	TGTGCCAGCAGTTTATCCCGGAGCGAGCAGTACTTC	CASSLSRSEQYF
TRBV29-1	.	TRBJ1-5	.	TGCAGCGTCGAGGCAGGGGCCAATCAGCCCCAGCATTTT	CSVEAGANQPQHF
TRBV3-1/TRBV3-2	.	TRBJ1-3	.	TGTGCCAGCAGCCAAGATTCGGCAGGAGGCACCATATATTTT	CASSQDSAGGTIYF